What follows are 22 T cell receptor beta chains derived from one specimen sequenced in a study of T cell responses to AZD1222 COVID-19 vaccine. Measured with immunoSEQ multiplex PCR; TCRdb has only the in-frame clones, and not every one. The repertoire holds approximately 110,000 clones, roughly 84% seen once, with 1% to 1.5% in the top ten. Sample: peripheral blood, taken on day 0 of AZD1222 vaccination. Source of these receptors: an adult in good health.

V usage is TRBV12-3 or TRBV12-4 and J usage is TRBJ1-2; D is ambiguous. V was clipped by 5 bases and J by 4 bases, with 11 bases between them. This CDR3 comprises 13 residues. The CDR3 bases are TGTGCCAGCAGTCGTCGACGCTCCTATGGCTACACCTTC. Encoded protein: CASSRRRSYGYTF.

This sequence joins TRBV6-1 and TRBJ1-2; D not certain. Looked up from germline, CDR1 is MNHNS and CDR2 is SASEGT. The CDR3 covers 13 residues. V gave up 0 bases and J gave up 6 bases, with 8 bases separating them. The CDR3 spells CASSEAREDGYTF. CDR3 nucleotide sequence: TGTGCCAGCAGTGAAGCGCGTGAGGATGGCTACACCTTC.

The V gene is TRBV12-5, the J gene TRBJ2-7, with D unresolved. V dropped 1 base and J dropped 6 bases, with 7 bases sitting between them. Per germline, CDR1 LGHNT and CDR2 FRNRAP. This CDR3 contains 12 residues. As DNA, the CDR3 is TGTGCTAGTGGTTTGGGAAGGACCGAGCAGTACTTC. Its translation: CASGLGRTEQYF.

V usage is TRBV19 and J usage is TRBJ1-5; weak D call: TRBD1 (6 bases). This CDR3 spans 13 amino acids. V was clipped by 9 bases and J by 5 bases, with 14 bases between them. Germline lookup yields CDR1 LNHDA and CDR2 SQIVND (reference sequence). CDR3 in DNA: TGTGCCAGCCTACAGGGCTGGCATCAGCCCCAGCATTTT. This codes for CASLQGWHQPQHF.

The chain carries TRBV5-5 and TRBJ2-7; D is undetermined. V lost 2 bases to trimming and J lost 6 bases, with 21 bases between them. The CDR3 loop spans 16 amino acids. Germline V gene sequence: CDR1 SGHKS, CDR2 YYEKEE (reference sequence). The CDR3 spells CASSLRFSLLDTEQYF. The DNA for the CDR3 is TGTGCCAGCAGCTTAAGGTTCAGTCTACTTGATACCGAGCAGTACTTC.

Comments on this clone: The germline gene is not matched at one end of the junction; a read error may be the cause. This chain connects TRBV20-1 to TRBJ1-1; maybe TRBD1 (6 bases). Looked up from germline, CDR1 is DFQATT and CDR2 is SNEGSKA (reference sequence). The CDR3 spans 11 residues. The CDR3 bases are TGCAGTGCTGGGCGGGACACAGAAGCTTTCTTT. It codes for CSAGRDTEAFF.

The chain carries TRBV5-1 and TRBJ2-3, with D possibly being TRBD1 or TRBD2 (5 bases each). The CDR3 loop spans 17 amino acids. V was shortened by 2 bases and J by 2 bases, with 18 bases between the two germline ends. Per germline, CDR1 SGHRS and CDR2 YFSETQ. The CDR3 region has the DNA TGCGCCAGCAGCTTAACCGGGACGGGACGGTCCACAGATACGCAGTATTTT. Translating it yields CASSLTGTGRSTDTQYF.

In its sample, this clone was seen once. The DNA for the CDR3 is TGTGCCAGCAGCTTAGGCCTCCCTAGCGGATACCCCTACAATGAGCAGTTCTTC. Translated: CASSLGLPSGYPYNEQFF. The rearrangement links TRBV13 to TRBJ2-1, with 7 bases matching TRBD2. After removal of 0 bases from V and 2 bases from J, the junction contained 10 bases not matched to a gene. The CDR3 totals 18 residues. The germline gives CDR1 PRHDT, CDR2 FYEKMQ (reference sequence).

The chain couples TRBV4-2 to TRBJ2-1; D call uncertain. The CDR3 totals 13 residues. The germline V gene encodes CDR1 LGHNA and CDR2 YNFKEQ. Trimming pared 1 base from V and 1 base from J, leaving 2 bases between. CDR3 loop: CASSQVSYNEQFF. In nucleotides, the CDR3 is TGTGCCAGCAGCCAAGTTTCCTACAATGAGCAGTTCTTC.

This rearrangement joins TRBV4-3 to TRBJ1-4; D perhaps matches TRBD1 (5 bases). V lost 0 bases, J lost 8 bases, and 13 bases lay in between. Germline assignment: CDR1 LGHNA and CDR2 YSLEER. This CDR3 region has 15 residues. In DNA form, the CDR3 reads TGCGCCAGCAGCCAAGATGCGGGGGGACGAGAAAAACTGTTTTTT. It specifies CASSQDAGGREKLFF.

The V and J genes are TRBV5-1 and TRBJ2-5; 7 positions agree with TRBD1. V gave up 2 bases and J gave up 1 base; unmatched junction bases: 2. CDR1 SGHRS and CDR2 YFSETQ come from the germline V gene. The CDR3 loop spans 14 amino acids. The CDR3 spells CASSLGTVQETQYF. The CDR3 coding sequence is TGCGCCAGCAGCTTAGGGACAGTCCAAGAGACCCAGTACTTC.

The chain recombines TRBV27 with TRBJ2-7; TRBD1 agrees at 9 bases. The V segment lost 4 bases and the J segment 5 bases; nucleotides outside the gene matches: 15. This CDR3 has 17 residues. Germline CDR1 is MNHEY and CDR2 is SMNVEV (reference sequence). The CDR3 is CASSSPLGTGISHEQYF. CDR3 in DNA: TGTGCCAGCAGTTCACCCCTAGGGACAGGGATTTCCCACGAGCAGTACTTC.

The genes are TRBV5-1 and TRBJ1-2; 9 bases are a match to TRBD1. The CDR3 is 19 amino acids. Per the germline V gene, CDR1 is SGHRS and CDR2 is YFSETQ. Unmatched junction bases numbered 12, after V lost 0 bases and J lost 0 bases. Here the CDR3 reads CASSLDRGQGSGTNYGYTF. DNA of the CDR3: TGCGCCAGCAGCTTGGACAGGGGACAGGGTAGCGGGACTAACTATGGCTACACCTTC.

The rearrangement joins TRBV30 to TRBJ1-2, with 10 bases fitting TRBD1. Looked up from germline, CDR1 is GTSNPN and CDR2 is SVGIG (reference sequence). Trimming removed 2 bases from V and 4 bases from J; junction bases left unmatched: 7. CDR3 length: 15 residues. Here the CDR3 reads CAWSYGGQGSYGYTF. In nucleotides, the CDR3 is TGTGCCTGGAGTTATGGGGGACAGGGGTCCTATGGCTACACCTTC.

The chain recombines TRBV19 with TRBJ1-3; D is unresolved. The V gene's germline CDR1 is LNHDA and CDR2 SQIVND (reference sequence). V shed 1 base and J shed 0 bases, with 10 bases lying between them. The CDR3 runs 16 residues. The CDR3 DNA is TGTGCCAGTAGTATAGCCCTAGGCAGCTCTGGAAACACCATATATTTT. Its translation is CASSIALGSSGNTIYF.

This clone has only one observation. The V gene is TRBV10-3, the J gene TRBJ1-1; TRBD1 matches 7 bases. The ends lost 2 bases at V and 6 bases at J; junction bases unmatched: 9. Germline CDR1 reads ENHRY; CDR2 reads SYGVKD. CDR3 length: 15 amino acids. CDR3 residues: CAISEGRTGFSEAFF. The CDR3 region has the DNA TGTGCCATCAGTGAGGGAAGGACAGGTTTCTCTGAAGCTTTCTTT.

The chain combines TRBV29-1 with TRBJ1-2, with a weak D call TRBD1 (5 bases). Germline-derived CDR1 and CDR2 are SQVTM and ANQGSEA. The CDR3 length is 12 residues. V lost 4 bases and J 8 bases, leaving 14 bases between the germline ends. CDR3 bases: TGCAGCGTTGGACCAGGGACGGGAGGCTACACCTTC. It specifies CSVGPGTGGYTF.

This chain uses TRBV7-2 with TRBJ2-5; D perhaps matches TRBD2 (6 bases). This CDR3 spans 15 amino acids. V lost 5 bases, J lost 9 bases, and 22 bases lay in between. Germline assignment: CDR1 SGHTA and CDR2 FQGNSA. The CDR3 reads CASSGGLFVASAQYF. CDR3 nucleotides: TGTGCCAGCAGCGGGGGACTTTTCGTGGCTTCGGCCCAGTACTTC.

The CDR3 region has the DNA TGTGCCAGCAGTGAACGTGGGCGGCAGGGCCGTGAAAAACTGTTTTTT. Translation: CASSERGRQGREKLFF. The rearrangement joins TRBV25-1 to TRBJ1-4, with D perhaps TRBD1 (5 bases). CDR3 length: 16 amino acids. Trimming left V 2 bases short and J 7 bases short, with 17 bases between. Germline CDR1 reads MGHDK; CDR2 reads SYGVNS. Together with reference TRBV25-1 and TRBJ1-4, the CDR3 gives the full variable domain: EADIYQTPRYLVIGTGKKITLECSQTMGHDKMYWYQQDPGMELHLIHYSYGVNSTEKGDLSSESTVSRIRTEHFPLTLESARPSHTSQYLCASSERGRQGREKLFFGSGTQLSVL.

The chain links TRBV2 to TRBJ2-7; no reliable D call. CDR1 and CDR2 from the germline V gene are SNHLY and FYNNEI. Trimming left V 6 bases short and J 0 bases short, with 6 bases between. This CDR3 spans 12 amino acids. The CDR3 region is CASRTNSYEQYF. In nucleotides, the CDR3 is TGTGCCAGCAGGACAAACTCCTACGAGCAGTACTTC.

The CDR3 sequence: CASRTANTGELFF. In nucleotides, the CDR3 is TGTGCCAGTAGGACAGCTAACACCGGGGAGCTGTTTTTT. This chain uses TRBV3-1 (or the pseudogene TRBV3-2) with TRBJ2-2, with a weak D call TRBD1 (6 bases). Trimming left V 9 bases short and J 2 bases short, with 10 bases between. The CDR3 spans 13 residues. CDR1 LGHDT and CDR2 YNNKEL come from the germline V gene (reference sequence).

This clone was detected once. V gene TRBV4-1 combines with J gene TRBJ2-7; D gene uncertain. The V and J ends lost 1 base and 3 bases respectively, with 13 bases between them. CDR1 and CDR2 (germline): MGHRA, YSYEKL. The CDR3 is 15 residues long. Here the CDR3 reads CASSQGRTADYEQYF. In DNA, the CDR3 is TGCGCCAGCAGCCAAGGGCGGACGGCTGACTACGAGCAGTACTTC.